The clone carrying this TCR beta chain turned up a few times. The CDR3 contains 12 residues. Trimming left V 5 bases short and J 0 bases short, with 4 bases between. The data originate from a study of blood T cell repertoires in COVID-19. Cohort allocation depended upon clinical history that participants reported. Only in-frame clones appear in the TCRdb table, and some are missing; sequencing was by immunoSEQ multiplex PCR. The table has 180,000 or so clones, roughly 88% seen once. This receptor was obtained from a woman aged 55 to 70 who had recovered from COVID-19. Input material: PBMCs or T cells enriched from blood (not recorded which). The rearrangement joins TRBV12-3 or TRBV12-4 to TRBJ1-1; D is unclear. CDR3 amino acids: CASSLMNTEAFF. CDR3 DNA: TGTGCCAGCAGTCTTATGAACACTGAAGCTTTCTTT.